This TCR beta chain derives from a study of T-cell memory formation after mild COVID-19. V shed 4 bases and J shed 5 bases, with 15 bases lying between them. The CDR3 runs to 15 residues. Germline loops: CDR1 SEHNR, CDR2 FQNEAQ (reference sequence). Study conclusions and caveats: Mostly located in CM and EM were contracting CD4+ clones, with contracting CD8+ clones located in EMRA.

MiXCR, applied by TCRdb to the 5' RACE reads, yields one record per CDR3 protein. The repertoire consists of some 110,000 distinct CDR3 sequences, with around 12% occurring once and the leading ten covering roughly 30%. A few counts support this clonotype. Its antigen is not known. The rearrangement joins TRBV7-9 to TRBJ2-1, with a possible D match to TRBD2 (6 bases). This TCR derives from an adult woman who had mild COVID-19 (a few samples of this study predate the infection). Cell type and time point are not known. The sequencing input was PBMCs or a T cell subset sorted from them (not recorded which). CDR3 loop: CASSSPRGWNNEQFF. As DNA, the CDR3 is TGTGCCAGCAGCTCACCCCGGGGGTGGAACAATGAGCAGTTCTTC.